The 13 T cell receptor beta chains listed next were all sequenced from one sample in a study of blood T cells in healthy people across ages (dated by TCRdb to between 2015 and 2017). Library preparation used 5' RACE. Sequenced on an Illumina HiSeq 2500. A second PCR of about 6 to 12 cycles was performed with a sample-barcoded 5' primer and a J-beta primer mix. The raw public reads went through TCRdb reprocessing: fastp at Q25, MiXCR clone calling, in-frame beta chains kept. Duplicate CDR3 protein sequences are folded into a single record with the most common DNA and genes. For this sample the table gives around 900,000 distinct CDR3 sequences, of which under 30% were detected only once. The top ten clonotypes cover roughly 17% of the sample. The sample was blood. The receptor source for this set is a woman of 80 years or more in good health.

This clonotype has just a few counts. The chain is built from TRBV5-1 and TRBJ2-7; 9 bases are shared with TRBD1. V was clipped by 5 bases and J by 4 bases; unmatched bases: 13. CDR1 is SGHRS and CDR2 is YFSETQ in the germline V gene. This CDR3 has 16 amino acids. The DNA of the CDR3 is TGCGCCAGCAGGCCGAGTCCGGACAGGGGCTTTTACGAGCAGTACTTC. Translation: CASRPSPDRGFYEQYF.

V and J are TRBV7-2 and TRBJ1-5, with D hard to call. CDR1 is SGHTA and CDR2 is FQGNSA in the germline V gene. Trimming took 2 bases from V and 1 from J, leaving 9 bases between them. The CDR3 extends over 15 amino acids. The CDR3 spells CASSLQKGSNQPQHF. CDR3 sequence (DNA): TGTGCCAGCAGCTTACAGAAGGGAAGCAATCAGCCCCAGCATTTT.

Worth noting for this clonotype: This could be a read error, since a much larger clone is one nucleotide away. It is likely a read error, because the conserved phenylalanine at the end of the CDR3 is missing. The chain is built from TRBV7-2 and TRBJ1-2, with D perhaps TRBD1 (5 bases). Germline CDR1 SGHTA, CDR2 FQGNSA. The CDR3 sequence is 16 residues long. V was trimmed by 5 bases and J by 4 bases, leaving 20 bases between them. CDR3: CASSLRDGALGYGYTL. In nucleotides, the CDR3 is TGTGCCAGCAGCCTACGGGACGGGGCCCTTGGCTATGGCTACACCTTA.

This clonotype came up a few times. The V call is TRBV3-1, the J call TRBJ1-2; 7 bases align to TRBD1. There are 13 residues in the CDR3. CDR1 is LGHDT and CDR2 is YNNKEL in the germline V gene (reference sequence). Trimming at V came to 1 base and at J to 10 bases, leaving 6 bases not matched to a gene. The CDR3 DNA reads TGTGCCAGCAGCCAAGGGGTCAGGGGGGCCTACACCTTC. It specifies CASSQGVRGAYTF.

This clonotype turned up a few times. The V and J genes are TRBV5-1 and TRBJ1-6; D may be TRBD1 (6 bases). The CDR3 consists of 14 residues. Germline loops: CDR1 SGHRS, CDR2 YFSETQ. V gave up 1 base and J gave up 9 bases, with 11 bases separating them. CDR3 loop: CASSLSGARSPLHF. As DNA, the CDR3 is TGCGCCAGCAGCTTGTCAGGGGCTCGTTCACCCCTCCACTTT.

Ten or more counts support this clonotype. The V and J genes are TRBV4-3 and TRBJ2-7; the D gene is possibly TRBD2 (6 bases). The germline CDR1 and CDR2 sequences are LGHNA and YSLEER. This CDR3 is 17 amino acids long. V lost 5 bases, J lost 3 bases, and 23 bases lay in between. CDR3 loop: CASSERRRGDLGYEQYF. The CDR3 DNA sequence: TGCGCCAGCAGCGAACGTAGGAGGGGAGACCTTGGCTACGAGCAGTACTTC.

A few counts support this clonotype. V gene TRBV5-4 combines with J gene TRBJ2-4, with no clear D. Trimming shortened V by 6 bases and J by 12 bases, and 13 bases separated the two germline ends. CDR1 and CDR2 (germline): SGHNT, YYREEE (reference sequence). The CDR3 covers 11 residues. The CDR3 spells CASTFRGAQYF. CDR3 DNA sequence: TGTGCCAGCACCTTCAGAGGAGCTCAGTACTTC.

This rearrangement joins TRBV2 to TRBJ1-4; the match to TRBD1 covers 8 bases. CDR3 size: 15 residues. Trimming took 6 bases from V and 6 from J; bases not matched to a gene: 9. The germline V gene has CDR1 SNHLY and CDR2 FYNNEI. As DNA, the CDR3 is TGTGCCAGCAGGAGGGGACAGGCGATCGATGAAAAACTGTTTTTT. Its translation is CASRRGQAIDEKLFF.

Ten or more counts support this clonotype. The junction shows a germline mismatch at one end, possibly a read error. The gene calls are TRBV6-2 or TRBV6-3 and TRBJ1-2; 10 positions match TRBD1. This CDR3 has 18 residues. Germline V gene lookup returns CDR1 MNHEY and CDR2 SVGEGT. CDR3 DNA: TGTGCCAGCAGGACCTCGTATGGGACAGGGGAAGGGAACTATAGCTACACCTTC. It specifies CASRTSYGTGEGNYSYTF.

In its sample, this clonotype was seen many times. V gene TRBV4-3 combines with J gene TRBJ2-1, with a possible D match to TRBD1 (6 bases). Deletions cut 1 base from V and 1 base from J, with 14 bases between. Germline CDR1 reads LGHNA; CDR2 reads YSLEER. The CDR3 runs to 17 residues. CDR3 sequence: CASSQGLQGGSYNEQFF. The DNA for the CDR3 is TGCGCCAGCAGCCAAGGGCTTCAAGGGGGTTCCTACAATGAGCAGTTCTTC.

In this sample, this clonotype turned up many times. The chain joins TRBV9 to TRBJ1-2, with D possibly TRBD1 on 5 matching bases. CDR1 and CDR2 (germline): SGDLS, YYNGEE. The V and J ends lost 3 bases and 1 base respectively, with 10 bases between them. The CDR3 length is 14 residues. The CDR3 DNA sequence: TGTGCCAGCAGCGCGGACAACCGTAACTATGGCTACACCTTC. Its translation: CASSADNRNYGYTF. Supplemented by reference TRBV9 and TRBJ1-2, the full variable domain reads DSGVTQTPKHLITATGQRVTLRCSPRSGDLSVYWYQQSLDQGLQFLIQYYNGEERAKGNILERFSAQQFPDLHSELNLSSLELGDSALYFCASSADNRNYGYTFGSGTRLTVV.

This chain uses TRBV6-2 or TRBV6-3 with TRBJ1-5; TRBD1 agrees at 7 bases. V shed 0 bases, J shed 6 bases, and the junction held 5 bases outside the gene matches. CDR3 length: 15 residues. CDR1 is MNHEY and CDR2 is SVGEGT in the germline V gene. This chain's CDR3 is CASSYSQGGSQPQHF. Here the CDR3 DNA reads TGTGCCAGCAGTTACTCGCAGGGGGGAAGTCAGCCCCAGCATTTT.

This clonotype came up many times. The chain links TRBV5-1 to TRBJ2-3, with 11 bases identical to TRBD2. The germline V gene has CDR1 SGHRS and CDR2 YFSETQ. This CDR3 is built from 16 residues. The ends lost 4 bases at V and 1 base at J; junction bases unmatched: 5. CDR3 loop: CASSNSGGAGTDTQYF. CDR3 nucleotide sequence: TGCGCCAGCAGCAATAGCGGGGGGGCTGGCACAGATACGCAGTATTTT.